What follows are 3 T cell receptor beta chains derived from one specimen sequenced in a study of Graves' ophthalmopathy and Graves' hyperthyroidism. Researchers took RNA transcripts and amplified TCR beta CDR3 regions from them. Scientists carried out first-round RT-PCR using HTBI primers and then a second-round multiplex PCR. A single record per CDR3 protein comes from TCRdb applying MiXCR to the multiplex PCR reads. Counted here are fewer than 600,000 distinct CDR3 sequences, 13% to 15% occurring once; the ten biggest clones make up around 9.8%. Sequencing input: blood. The receptors stem from a woman in her 30s with Graves' ophthalmopathy.

On this clonotype itself: This sequence may be a read error, since a much larger clone differs from it by one base. The rearrangement joins TRBV4-1 to TRBJ2-2, with 9 bases lining up with TRBD1. CDR3 length: 15 residues. The V segment lost 2 bases and the J segment 4 bases; nucleotides outside the gene matches: 2. In germline, CDR1 is MGHRA, CDR2 YSYEKL. In DNA form, the CDR3 reads TGCGCCAGCAGCCAACCGACAGGGGGCACCGGGGAGCTGTTTTTT. Protein sequence: CASSQPTGGTGELFF.

This clonotype was detected ten times or more. J is TRBJ2-7 and V is TRBV4-3, with D perhaps matching TRBD1 or TRBD2 (6 bases each). This CDR3 has 13 amino acids. The germline V gene encodes CDR1 LGHNA and CDR2 YSLEER. The V gene lost 0 bases and the J gene lost 8 bases, with 11 bases spanning the gap. The CDR3, as DNA: TGCGCCAGCAGCCAAGAGGGGGGCCTGCAGCAGTACTTC. It translates to CASSQEGGLQQYF.

This clonotype was seen ten or more times. V usage is TRBV12-5 and J usage is TRBJ2-5, with D perhaps TRBD1 or TRBD2 (5 bases each). Germline CDR1 LGHNT, CDR2 FRNRAP. The V end lost 1 base, the J end lost 5 bases, and 11 bases lay between the germline ends. The CDR3 has 14 amino acids. The CDR3 loop is CASGLGQGEETQYF. In nucleotides, the CDR3 is TGTGCTAGTGGTTTGGGGCAGGGAGAGGAGACCCAGTACTTC.